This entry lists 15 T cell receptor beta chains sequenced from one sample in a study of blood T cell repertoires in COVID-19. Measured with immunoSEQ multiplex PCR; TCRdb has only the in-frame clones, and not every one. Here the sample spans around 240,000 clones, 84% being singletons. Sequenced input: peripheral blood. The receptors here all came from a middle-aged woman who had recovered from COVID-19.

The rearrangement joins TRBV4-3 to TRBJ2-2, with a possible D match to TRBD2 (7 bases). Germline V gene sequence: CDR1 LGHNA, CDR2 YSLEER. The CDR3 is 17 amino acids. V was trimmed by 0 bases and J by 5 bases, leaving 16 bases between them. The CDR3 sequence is CASSQDGLGGETGELFF. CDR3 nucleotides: TGCGCCAGCAGCCAAGATGGCCTAGGGGGGGAAACCGGGGAGCTGTTTTTT.

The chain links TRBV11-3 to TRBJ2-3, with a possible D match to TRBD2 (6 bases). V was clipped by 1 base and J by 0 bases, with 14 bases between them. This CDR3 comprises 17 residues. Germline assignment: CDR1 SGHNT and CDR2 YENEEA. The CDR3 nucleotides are TGTGCCAGCAGCTTAGGGGTTAGCGGACTAAGCACAGATACGCAGTATTTT. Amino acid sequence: CASSLGVSGLSTDTQYF.

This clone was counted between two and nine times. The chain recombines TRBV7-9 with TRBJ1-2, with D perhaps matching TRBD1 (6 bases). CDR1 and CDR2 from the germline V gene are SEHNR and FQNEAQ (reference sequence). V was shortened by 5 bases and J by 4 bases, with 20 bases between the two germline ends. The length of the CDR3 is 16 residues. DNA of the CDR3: TGTGCCAGCAGCCCCCAACAGGGCAACGGGGCCTATGGCTACACCTTC. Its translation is CASSPQQGNGAYGYTF.

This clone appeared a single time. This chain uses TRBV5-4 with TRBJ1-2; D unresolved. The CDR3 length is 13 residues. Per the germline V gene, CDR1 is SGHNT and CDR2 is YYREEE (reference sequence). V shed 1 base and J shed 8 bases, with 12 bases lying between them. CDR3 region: CASSLQAPEGYTF. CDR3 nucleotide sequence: TGTGCCAGCAGCTTGCAAGCGCCTGAAGGCTACACCTTC.

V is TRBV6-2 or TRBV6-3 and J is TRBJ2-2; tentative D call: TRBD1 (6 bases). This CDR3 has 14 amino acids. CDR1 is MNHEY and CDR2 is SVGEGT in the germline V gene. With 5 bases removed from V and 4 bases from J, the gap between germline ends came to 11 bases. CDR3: CASSGQQGTGELFF. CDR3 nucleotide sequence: TGTGCCAGCAGTGGCCAACAGGGCACCGGGGAGCTGTTTTTT.

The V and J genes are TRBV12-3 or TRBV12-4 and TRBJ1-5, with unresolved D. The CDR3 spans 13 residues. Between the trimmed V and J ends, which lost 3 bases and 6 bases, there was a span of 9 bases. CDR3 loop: CASSLGPPQPQHF. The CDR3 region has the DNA TGTGCCAGCAGTTTGGGCCCCCCTCAGCCCCAGCATTTT.

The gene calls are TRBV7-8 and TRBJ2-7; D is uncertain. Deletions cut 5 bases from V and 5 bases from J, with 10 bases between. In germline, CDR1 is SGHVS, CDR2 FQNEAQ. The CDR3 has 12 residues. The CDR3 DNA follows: TGTGCCAGCAGCCCTTTCTCTGACGAGCAGTACTTC. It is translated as CASSPFSDEQYF.

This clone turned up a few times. The CDR3 DNA is TGTGCCAGCAGCCGGGTAGACCGGATGAACACTGAAGCTTTCTTT. It yields the protein CASSRVDRMNTEAFF. The chain combines TRBV5-6 with TRBJ1-1; D not resolved. The germline V and J ends were trimmed by 4 bases and 0 bases, with 13 bases remaining between them. This CDR3 has 15 residues. Germline V CDR1 and CDR2: SGHDT, YYEEEE.

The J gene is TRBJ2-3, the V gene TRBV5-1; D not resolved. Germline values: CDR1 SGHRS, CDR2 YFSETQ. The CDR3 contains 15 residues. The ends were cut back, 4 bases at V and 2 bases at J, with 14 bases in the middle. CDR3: CASSLSGSYTDTQYF. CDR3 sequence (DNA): TGCGCCAGCAGCCTCTCCGGGTCCTACACAGATACGCAGTATTTT.

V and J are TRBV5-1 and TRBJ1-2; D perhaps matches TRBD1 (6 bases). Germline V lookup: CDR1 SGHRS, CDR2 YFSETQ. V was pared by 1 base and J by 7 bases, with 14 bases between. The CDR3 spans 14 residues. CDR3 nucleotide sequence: TGCGCCAGCAGCTTGACGGGGTCAGGGGCTGGCTACACCTTC. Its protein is CASSLTGSGAGYTF.

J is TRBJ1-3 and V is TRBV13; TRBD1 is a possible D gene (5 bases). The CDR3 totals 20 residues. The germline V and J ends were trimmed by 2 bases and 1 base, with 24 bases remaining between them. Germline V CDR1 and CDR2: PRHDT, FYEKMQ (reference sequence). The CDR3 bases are TGTGCCAGCAGCTTAATATCGAGGTATGCGCCCAGGGCTTCTGGAAACACCATATATTTT. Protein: CASSLISRYAPRASGNTIYF.

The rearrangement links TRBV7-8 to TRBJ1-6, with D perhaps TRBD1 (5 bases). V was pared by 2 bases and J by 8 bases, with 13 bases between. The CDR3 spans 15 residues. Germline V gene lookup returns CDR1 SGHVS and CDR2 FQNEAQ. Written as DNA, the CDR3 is TGTGCCAGCAGCTTAAAGACATGGGGGGATTCACCCCTCCACTTT. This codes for CASSLKTWGDSPLHF. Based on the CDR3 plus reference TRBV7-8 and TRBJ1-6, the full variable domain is GAGVSQSPRYKVAKRGQDVALRCDPISGHVSLFWYQQALGQGPEFLTYFQNEAQLDKSGLPSDRFFAERPEGSVSTLKIQRTQQEDSAVYLCASSLKTWGDSPLHFGNGTRLTVT.

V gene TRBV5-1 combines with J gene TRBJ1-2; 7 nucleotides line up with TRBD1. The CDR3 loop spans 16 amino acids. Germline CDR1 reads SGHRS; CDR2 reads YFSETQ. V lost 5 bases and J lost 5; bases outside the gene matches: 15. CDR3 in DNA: TGCGCCAGCAGAGAAGTGTACAGGGGCGTCAGGTATGGCTACACCTTC. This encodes CASREVYRGVRYGYTF.

The CDR3 loop is CATHLGGLTGNTIYF. CDR3 nucleotides: TGTGCCACCCACCTCGGGGGGCTAACGGGAAACACCATATATTTT. This chain uses TRBV6-5 with TRBJ1-3; D may be TRBD1 (6 bases). Trimming took 10 bases from V and 4 from J, leaving 20 bases between them. Per the germline V gene, CDR1 is MNHEY and CDR2 is SVGAGI. The CDR3 has 15 residues.

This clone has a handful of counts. Here the CDR3 reads CAWSVPRVRDEKLFF. CDR3 in DNA: TGTGCCTGGAGTGTCCCCAGGGTCCGCGATGAAAAACTGTTTTTT. The chain recombines TRBV30 with TRBJ1-4; TRBD1 is a possible D gene (5 bases). Per germline, CDR1 GTSNPN and CDR2 SVGIG (reference sequence). Between the trimmed V and J ends, which lost 0 bases and 6 bases, there was a span of 14 bases. The CDR3 runs 15 residues.